A single sample gave rise to the 30 T cell receptor beta chains below, sequenced in a study of CD8 T cells in ankylosing spondylitis. TCRdb re-called the 5' RACE reads with MiXCR, one entry per CDR3 protein. This table has under 200,000 distinct CDR3 sequences, around 10% appearing once. Sequences were obtained from blood, either unsorted or a sorted T cell fraction (not recorded which). Receptors were obtained from a male donor with ankylosing spondylitis or in good health (not recorded which).

The chain combines TRBV5-6 with TRBJ2-1, with 11 bases matching TRBD2. Germline loops: CDR1 SGHDT, CDR2 YYEEEE. CDR3 length equals 15 residues. Trimming at V came to 4 bases and at J to 8 bases, leaving 8 bases not matched to a gene. The CDR3 DNA is TGTGCCAGCAGCATTAGCGGGGGGGCCGCGGATGAGCAGTTCTTC. Translation: CASSISGGAADEQFF.

This clonotype has a count of ten or more. The genes are TRBV7-9 and TRBJ1-2, with D uncertain. Per the germline V gene, CDR1 is SEHNR and CDR2 is FQNEAQ (reference sequence). This CDR3 spans 11 amino acids. Trimming shortened V by 3 bases and J by 5 bases, and 4 bases separated the two germline ends. CDR3 loop: CASSFSYGYTF. CDR3 in DNA: TGTGCCAGCAGCTTCAGTTATGGCTACACCTTC.

This clonotype has ten or more counts. The J gene is TRBJ1-1, the V gene TRBV12-3 or TRBV12-4, with D maybe TRBD1 (5 bases). The CDR3 extends over 14 amino acids. Between the trimmed V and J ends, which lost 6 bases and 8 bases, there was a span of 19 bases. This CDR3 is CASSSSGTGYEAFF. CDR3 in DNA: TGTGCCAGCAGCTCGTCGGGCACAGGCTACGAAGCTTTCTTT.

Many counts were recorded for this clonotype. This rearrangement joins TRBV5-5 to TRBJ2-7; D gene uncertain. Germline V gene sequence: CDR1 SGHKS, CDR2 YYEKEE (reference sequence). CDR3 length: 13 residues. The germline V and J ends were trimmed by 3 bases and 2 bases, with 9 bases remaining between them. This chain's CDR3 is CASSSAVTYEQYF. The CDR3 DNA follows: TGTGCCAGCAGCTCCGCGGTTACCTACGAGCAGTACTTC.

This clonotype was seen many times. The CDR3 sequence is CASSDDRAAYEQYF. In DNA, the CDR3 is TGTGCCAGCAGTGATGACAGGGCAGCCTACGAGCAGTACTTC. The J gene is TRBJ2-7, the V gene TRBV2, with 7 bases fitting TRBD1. V trimming: 3 bases; J trimming: 2 bases; junction bases outside the gene matches: 4. Germline CDR1 reads SNHLY; CDR2 reads FYNNEI. The CDR3 totals 14 residues.

Written as DNA, the CDR3 is TGTGCCATCAGTTACGGGACAGGGAAACTCAATGAGCAGTTCTTC. This codes for CAISYGTGKLNEQFF. The chain combines TRBV10-3 with TRBJ2-1; 9 bases fit TRBD1. V dropped 5 bases and J dropped 6; count of bases not matched to a gene: 8. The CDR3 is 15 residues long. Looked up from germline, CDR1 is ENHRY and CDR2 is SYGVKD.

This clonotype has only a few counts. This chain uses TRBV7-2 with TRBJ2-1; unclear D gene. The V gene lost 0 bases and the J gene lost 5 bases, with 8 bases spanning the gap. Germline CDR1 is SGHTA and CDR2 is FQGNSA. The CDR3 is 14 amino acids. The CDR3 region has the DNA TGTGCCAGCAGCTTAGCGCTAGTCAACAATGAGCAGTTCTTC. This gives the protein CASSLALVNNEQFF.

The chain recombines TRBV3-1 with TRBJ1-1, with TRBD1 matching over 10 bases. The V gene end was trimmed by 4 bases and the J gene end by 0 bases; junction bases not matched to a gene: 8. Looked up from germline, CDR1 is LGHDT and CDR2 is YNNKEL (reference sequence). The CDR3 has 17 amino acids. CDR3 loop: CASSPSRTGGMNTEAFF. In DNA, the CDR3 is TGTGCCAGCAGCCCATCTAGGACAGGGGGTATGAACACTGAAGCTTTCTTT.

This clonotype was seen ten or more times. V gene TRBV28 combines with J gene TRBJ2-3, with 8 bases fitting TRBD2. Germline trimming cut 5 bases from V and 0 bases from J; bases unmatched to any gene: 10. CDR1 is MDHEN, CDR2 SYDVKM, per germline. The CDR3 length is 17 residues. The CDR3 region has the DNA TGTGCCAGCAGTCCCGGGGGGGCCTCGGTAAGCACAGATACGCAGTATTTT. Its translation: CASSPGGASVSTDTQYF.

This clonotype was picked up many times. The chain combines TRBV12-3 or TRBV12-4 with TRBJ2-2, with D perhaps TRBD1 (7 bases). The CDR3 extends over 14 amino acids. V dropped 10 bases and J dropped 2 bases, with 14 bases sitting between them. Here the CDR3 reads CATKGAGNTGELFF. The CDR3, as DNA: TGTGCCACAAAGGGGGCGGGAAACACCGGGGAGCTGTTTTTT.

This clonotype was recorded many times. This chain connects TRBV20-1 to TRBJ1-2, with D hard to call. The ends were cut back, 6 bases at V and 4 bases at J, with 15 bases in the middle. The CDR3 contains 13 residues. Germline assignment: CDR1 DFQATT and CDR2 SNEGSKA (reference sequence). The CDR3 protein is CSAPSTGGYGYTF. For the CDR3, the DNA is TGCAGTGCCCCAAGCACTGGCGGCTATGGCTACACCTTC.

This chain connects TRBV5-1 to TRBJ1-2, with D perhaps TRBD1 (6 bases). Germline CDR1 SGHRS, CDR2 YFSETQ. This CDR3 spans 15 amino acids. V lost 4 bases and J lost 3, with 16 bases in between. The CDR3 loop reads CASSTEGGLDYGYTF. In DNA, the CDR3 is TGCGCCAGCAGCACCGAGGGGGGGCTCGACTATGGCTACACCTTC.

This clonotype was counted ten times or more. The chain joins TRBV20-1 to TRBJ2-7; 7 bases match TRBD2. CDR3 length: 14 residues. The V gene's germline CDR1 is DFQATT and CDR2 SNEGSKA (reference sequence). Unmatched junction bases numbered 8, after V lost 5 bases and J lost 1 base. DNA of the CDR3: TGCAGTGCTCCCCGGACCGGGGGGTCCTACGAGCAGTACTTC. This translates into CSAPRTGGSYEQYF.

This clonotype was observed many times. The chain recombines TRBV7-9 with TRBJ2-1; 9 nucleotides match TRBD1. Germline values: CDR1 SEHNR, CDR2 FQNEAQ (reference sequence). This CDR3 comprises 14 residues. V lost 6 bases, J lost 10 bases, and 10 bases stayed unmatched. CDR3 sequence: CASRPTGQGPEQFF. The CDR3 DNA follows: TGTGCCAGCAGGCCGACGGGACAGGGACCGGAGCAGTTCTTC.

This clonotype showed up many times. This chain's CDR3 is CASSDTGANTGELFF. The CDR3 DNA sequence: TGTGCCAGCAGTGATACAGGGGCGAACACCGGGGAGCTGTTTTTT. V and J are TRBV2 and TRBJ2-2, with 7 positions matching TRBD1. With 3 bases clipped from V and 0 bases from J, the junction kept 1 base outside the gene matches. Germline CDR1 reads SNHLY; CDR2 reads FYNNEI. The CDR3 runs to 15 residues.

This clonotype was found many times. The CDR3 DNA is TGTGCCAGCAGTTCGGACGGGAGAACTAATGAAAAACTGTTTTTT. Protein product: CASSSDGRTNEKLFF. The J gene is TRBJ1-4, the V gene TRBV27; D gene ambiguous. V lost 4 bases, J lost 1 base, and 10 bases lay in between. The CDR3 spans 15 residues. In germline, CDR1 is MNHEY, CDR2 SMNVEV (reference sequence).

This clonotype was observed many times. The chain joins TRBV2 to TRBJ1-1; D perhaps matches TRBD1 (5 bases). Deletions cut 6 bases from V and 4 bases from J, with 12 bases between. Germline-derived CDR1 and CDR2 are SNHLY and FYNNEI. This CDR3 has 13 amino acids. CDR3 sequence reads: CASSVRQPTEAFF. CDR3 in DNA: TGTGCCAGCAGCGTTAGACAGCCCACTGAAGCTTTCTTT.

This clonotype has only a few counts. The rearrangement links TRBV11-2 to TRBJ2-3, with a possible D match to TRBD2 (5 bases). Germline assignment: CDR1 SGHAT and CDR2 FQNNGV. The CDR3 extends over 15 amino acids. Deletions cut 5 bases from V and 5 bases from J, with 17 bases between. The CDR3 loop is CASSRRAVAGDTQYF. The CDR3 DNA sequence: TGTGCCAGCAGCCGTCGGGCTGTGGCGGGAGATACGCAGTATTTT.

The sample holds many counts of this clonotype. V usage is TRBV3-1 and J usage is TRBJ2-6, with D uncertain. This CDR3 region has 15 residues. Germline V gene data show CDR1 as LGHDT and CDR2 as YNNKEL (reference sequence). V lost 7 bases to trimming and J lost 0 bases, with 10 bases between them. The CDR3 bases are TGTGCCAGCACCAAGGACGGCTCTGGGGCCAACGTCCTGACTTTC. Translating gives CASTKDGSGANVLTF.

The chain joins TRBV30 to TRBJ1-4, with 12 bases that match TRBD1. The CDR3 spans 17 residues. After removal of 8 bases from V and 0 bases from J, the junction contained 10 bases not matched to a gene. Germline-derived CDR1 and CDR2 are GTSNPN and SVGIG (reference sequence). The CDR3 loop reads CATPGQGATSTNEKLFF. DNA of the CDR3: TGTGCCACCCCGGGACAGGGGGCGACTTCAACTAATGAAAAACTGTTTTTT.

Of note for this clonotype: Since a much larger clone is just one base distant, this may be a read error. The chain joins TRBV7-8 to TRBJ2-1; D gene unclear. There are 14 residues in the CDR3. Germline V gene lookup returns CDR1 SGHVS and CDR2 FQNEAQ. DNA of the CDR3: TGTACCAGCAGCTTTGCCGATTCCTACAATGAGCAGTTCTTC. This gives the protein CTSSFADSYNEQFF.

This clonotype came up a few times. The chain carries TRBV6-5 and TRBJ2-7; 8 bases match TRBD2. Losses at the gene ends were 0 bases for V and 6 bases for J; bases not matched to a gene: 13. Germline-derived CDR1 and CDR2 are MNHEY and SVGAGI. The CDR3 runs 17 residues. The CDR3 loop is CASSYSRGRGGLGEQYF. The CDR3 nucleotides are TGTGCCAGCAGTTACTCCCGGGGTCGCGGGGGGCTGGGCGAGCAGTACTTC.

This clonotype was recorded a few times. The V and J genes are TRBV4-3 and TRBJ2-1; D gene unclear. The CDR3 sequence is 14 residues long. V was clipped by 3 bases and J by 5 bases, with 11 bases between them. CDR1 and CDR2 (germline): LGHNA, YSLEER. This chain's CDR3 is CASSQDLRDNEQFF. The CDR3 nucleotides are TGCGCCAGCAGCCAGGACCTCCGGGACAATGAGCAGTTCTTC.

This clonotype has at least ten counts. V gene TRBV7-8 combines with J gene TRBJ1-6; D might be TRBD1 (6 bases). This CDR3 region has 14 residues. V lost 5 bases, J lost 7 bases, and 12 bases lay in between. Germline V gene sequence: CDR1 SGHVS, CDR2 FQNEAQ. The CDR3 loop reads CASSLRTANSPLHF. The DNA of the CDR3 is TGTGCCAGCAGCCTTAGGACAGCGAATTCACCCCTCCACTTT.

Only a few counts were recorded for this clonotype. The chain has TRBV7-9 and TRBJ1-1; a possible D gene is TRBD1 (5 bases). There are 13 residues in the CDR3. With 0 bases removed from V and 7 bases from J, the gap between germline ends came to 9 bases. Germline V lookup: CDR1 SEHNR, CDR2 FQNEAQ (reference sequence). The CDR3 is CASSLAGAVEAFF. CDR3 bases: TGTGCCAGCAGCTTAGCAGGGGCAGTTGAAGCTTTCTTT.

The sample holds a few counts of this clonotype. Here the CDR3 DNA reads TGCAGTGCTAGCCTGGTAGGGAATGAGCAGTTCTTC. Translation gives CSASLVGNEQFF. The chain employs TRBV20-1 and TRBJ2-1, with no clear D. Germline CDR1 is DFQATT and CDR2 is SNEGSKA (reference sequence). The CDR3 totals 12 residues. Trimming pared 3 bases from V and 7 bases from J, leaving 10 bases between.

The chain employs TRBV7-2 and TRBJ2-5, with D tentatively TRBD2 (7 bases). This CDR3 spans 12 amino acids. V shed 11 bases and J shed 4 bases, with 14 bases lying between them. CDR1 and CDR2 from the germline V gene are SGHTA and FQGNSA. This chain's CDR3 is CAGRGRGETQYF. CDR3 coding DNA: TGTGCCGGGAGGGGCAGGGGAGAGACCCAGTACTTC.

A few counts support this clonotype. This sequence joins TRBV6-5 and TRBJ2-5; weak D call: TRBD2 (6 bases). CDR1 is MNHEY, CDR2 SVGAGI, per germline. V was pared by 2 bases and J by 9 bases, with 22 bases between. The CDR3 has 16 residues. CDR3: CASSYGRGDGTGSQYF. CDR3 DNA: TGTGCCAGCAGTTACGGGCGGGGCGACGGTACGGGGTCCCAGTACTTC.

The rearrangement joins TRBV3-1 to TRBJ1-5, with D possibly matching TRBD1 (5 bases). Looked up from germline, CDR1 is LGHDT and CDR2 is YNNKEL (reference sequence). The CDR3 has 13 amino acids. V dropped 4 bases and J dropped 7 bases, with 11 bases sitting between them. The CDR3 is CASSPSRAQPQHF. The CDR3, as DNA: TGTGCCAGCAGCCCTAGCAGGGCGCAGCCCCAGCATTTT. Full variable domain (outside the CDR3, taken from reference TRBV3-1 and TRBJ1-5): DTAVSQTPKYLVTQMGNDKSIKCEQNLGHDTMYWYKQDSKKFLKIMFSYNNKELIINETVPNRFSPKSPDKAHLNLHINSLELGDSAVYFCASSPSRAQPQHFGDGTRLSIL.

This chain uses TRBV2 with TRBJ2-1, with D perhaps matching TRBD1 (6 bases). The CDR3 spans 15 residues. Germline V lookup: CDR1 SNHLY, CDR2 FYNNEI. Trimming shortened V by 8 bases and J by 0 bases, and 14 bases separated the two germline ends. The CDR3 is CASGQGTSSYNEQFF. In DNA form, the CDR3 reads TGTGCCAGCGGTCAGGGGACGAGCTCCTACAATGAGCAGTTCTTC. The whole variable domain, filled in from reference TRBV2 and TRBJ2-1, reads EPEVTQTPSHQVTQMGQEVILRCVPISNHLYFYWYRQILGQKVEFLVSFYNNEISEKSEIFDDQFSVERPDGSNFTLKIRSTKLEDSAMYFCASGQGTSSYNEQFFGPGTRLTVL.